One and the same sample provided the 15 T cell receptor beta chains below, sequenced in a study of blood T cell repertoires in COVID-19. Profiling relied on immunoSEQ multiplex PCR, and the TCRdb table lists in-frame clones only, not all of them. The table lists 140,000 to 150,000 clones, roughly 78% of them singletons. The sequencing sample was made of peripheral blood. The receptors here all came from a human donor with acute or convalescent COVID-19. The donor label of this sample is uncertain.

The chain couples TRBV6-2 or TRBV6-3 to TRBJ1-5, with D unresolved. Germline V gene data show CDR1 as MNHEY and CDR2 as SVGEGT. V lost 2 bases to trimming and J lost 1 base, with 15 bases between them. The CDR3 extends over 17 amino acids. This CDR3 is CASSYGGGYRSNQPQHF. Written as DNA, the CDR3 is TGTGCCAGCAGTTACGGTGGAGGCTATCGAAGCAATCAGCCCCAGCATTTT.

CDR3 region: CSVENSQGGYGYTF. The CDR3 region has the DNA TGCAGCGTTGAAAATTCGCAGGGGGGCTATGGCTACACCTTC. The chain couples TRBV29-1 to TRBJ1-2; 7 bases are a match to TRBD1. The CDR3 totals 14 residues. Losses at the gene ends were 2 bases for V and 4 bases for J; bases not matched to a gene: 7. Germline V CDR1 and CDR2: SQVTM, ANQGSEA.

The rearrangement uses TRBV19 and TRBJ1-2; 10 nucleotides match TRBD1. Germline V gene lookup returns CDR1 LNHDA and CDR2 SQIVND (reference sequence). The ends lost 3 bases at V and 3 bases at J; junction bases unmatched: 4. There are 15 residues in the CDR3. The CDR3 region is CASSIDRGRDYGYTF. The CDR3 nucleotides read TGTGCCAGTAGTATTGACAGGGGGCGTGACTATGGCTACACCTTC.

This clone was counted between two and nine times. The rearrangement links TRBV5-1 to TRBJ2-7; the D gene is possibly TRBD1 (5 bases). From germline, CDR1 is SGHRS and CDR2 YFSETQ. Trimming pared 0 bases from V and 3 bases from J, leaving 10 bases between. The CDR3 totals 14 residues. CDR3 bases: TGCGCCAGCAGCTTGGTCCCAGGGAACTACGAGCAGTACTTC. This gives the protein CASSLVPGNYEQYF.

This sequence joins TRBV5-1 and TRBJ2-2; 12 nucleotides align to TRBD2. This CDR3 is built from 18 residues. Germline V gene sequence: CDR1 SGHRS, CDR2 YFSETQ. Germline trimming cut 4 bases from V and 5 bases from J; bases unmatched to any gene: 12. DNA for the CDR3: TGCGCCAGCAGCGGGGGACTAGCGGGTCTTAAAGGGACCGGGGAGCTGTTTTTT. Translating gives CASSGGLAGLKGTGELFF. Full variable domain (outside the CDR3, taken from reference TRBV5-1 and TRBJ2-2): KAGVTQTPRYLIKTRGQQVTLSCSPISGHRSVSWYQQTPGQGLQFLFEYFSETQRNKGNFPGRFSGRQFSNSRSEMNVSTLELGDSALYLCASSGGLAGLKGTGELFFGEGSRLTVL.

This chain joins TRBV29-1 and TRBJ2-3; weak D call: TRBD1 (5 bases). Germline V gene lookup returns CDR1 SQVTM and CDR2 ANQGSEA. V was trimmed by 7 bases and J by 6 bases, leaving 17 bases between them. The CDR3 spans 13 residues. The DNA of the CDR3 is TGCAGCGCCCAGACAGCTAGTTCCGATACGCAGTATTTT. Translating it yields CSAQTASSDTQYF.

This clone was detected only a few times. Other DNA variants within this sample encode the same CDR3. The V gene is TRBV4-2, the J gene TRBJ1-6; a possible D gene is TRBD1 (5 bases). This CDR3 has 14 amino acids. Germline CDR1 reads LGHNA; CDR2 reads YNFKEQ. V lost 4 bases and J lost 5, with 9 bases in between. This CDR3 is CASSRQTDNSPLHF. The CDR3 nucleotides are TGTGCCAGCAGCCGGCAGACAGATAATTCACCCCTCCACTTT.

The J gene is TRBJ1-1, the V gene TRBV11-3; D remains unclear. Trimming took 0 bases from V and 1 from J, leaving 9 bases between them. The CDR3 consists of 15 residues. Germline loops: CDR1 SGHNT, CDR2 YENEEA. The CDR3 sequence: CASSLDGGKNTEAFF. CDR3 DNA: TGTGCCAGCAGCTTAGATGGCGGGAAGAACACTGAAGCTTTCTTT.

Written as DNA, the CDR3 is TGCGCCAGCAGCCAAGGGACTAGCGGGGGGGCCAGAGAGACCCAGTACTTC. Amino acids: CASSQGTSGGARETQYF. The rearrangement uses TRBV4-1 and TRBJ2-5; the match to TRBD2 covers 15 bases. V gave up 1 base and J gave up 4 bases; unmatched junction bases: 4. The CDR3 consists of 17 residues. Per the germline V gene, CDR1 is MGHRA and CDR2 is YSYEKL.

The chain uses TRBV6-6 and TRBJ1-6; D ambiguous. The germline V gene has CDR1 MNHNY and CDR2 SVGAGI (reference sequence). The V and J ends lost 7 bases and 7 bases respectively, with 14 bases between them. This CDR3 spans 14 amino acids. CDR3: CASTFSGGNSPLHF. DNA of the CDR3: TGTGCCAGCACCTTCTCGGGTGGGAATTCACCCCTCCACTTT.

The V gene is TRBV29-1, the J gene TRBJ1-2; TRBD1 is a possible D gene (5 bases). Germline values: CDR1 SQVTM, CDR2 ANQGSEA. The CDR3 length is 12 residues. V lost 5 bases and J 3 bases, leaving 10 bases between the germline ends. CDR3 coding DNA: TGCAGCGTTAGACAGTTGGACTATGGCTACACCTTC. The encoded protein is CSVRQLDYGYTF.

The chain couples TRBV21-1 to TRBJ1-1; TRBD1 reflects the table's D call only, with no check against the DNA. TRBV21-1 is deemed a pseudogene. This CDR3 is built from 15 residues. In nucleotides, the CDR3 is TGTGCCAGCACCAAAACAGAACCCCCGAACACTGAAGCTTTCTTT. Translating it yields CASTKTEPPNTEAFF.

V gene TRBV18 combines with J gene TRBJ1-2; 10 bases are a match to TRBD1. Germline trimming cut 3 bases from V and 8 bases from J; bases unmatched to any gene: 12. Germline V CDR1 and CDR2: KGHSH, LQKENI. The CDR3 sequence is 16 residues long. The DNA of the CDR3 is TGTGCCAGCTCACCCTACAAAATGGGGACAGGGGACGGCTACACCTTC. Its translation is CASSPYKMGTGDGYTF. Looking up the rest from reference TRBV18 and TRBJ1-2 gives the full variable domain: NAGVMQNPRHLVRRRGQEARLRCSPMKGHSHVYWYRQLPEEGLKFMVYLQKENIIDESGMPKERFSAEFPKEGPSILRIQQVVRGDSAAYFCASSPYKMGTGDGYTFGSGTRLTVV.

The chain joins TRBV7-2 to TRBJ2-3; 11 bases align to TRBD2. V shed 3 bases and J 1 base; nucleotides not matched to a gene: 3. The CDR3 totals 16 residues. CDR1 is SGHTA and CDR2 is FQGNSA in the germline V gene. The CDR3 DNA sequence: TGTGCCAGCAGCTTTAGCGGGGGGGCTCGCACAGATACGCAGTATTTT. Its translation: CASSFSGGARTDTQYF.

This chain links TRBV9 with TRBJ1-3, with a possible D match to TRBD1 (6 bases). The CDR3 is made up of 17 amino acids. Germline V gene lookup returns CDR1 SGDLS and CDR2 YYNGEE. V gave up 0 bases and J gave up 2 bases, with 15 bases separating them. As DNA, the CDR3 is TGTGCCAGCAGCGTAGCCCCCGGACAGCAGACTGGAAACACCATATATTTT. Protein sequence: CASSVAPGQQTGNTIYF. The whole variable domain, filled in from reference TRBV9 and TRBJ1-3, reads DSGVTQTPKHLITATGQRVTLRCSPRSGDLSVYWYQQSLDQGLQFLIQYYNGEERAKGNILERFSAQQFPDLHSELNLSSLELGDSALYFCASSVAPGQQTGNTIYFGEGSWLTVV.